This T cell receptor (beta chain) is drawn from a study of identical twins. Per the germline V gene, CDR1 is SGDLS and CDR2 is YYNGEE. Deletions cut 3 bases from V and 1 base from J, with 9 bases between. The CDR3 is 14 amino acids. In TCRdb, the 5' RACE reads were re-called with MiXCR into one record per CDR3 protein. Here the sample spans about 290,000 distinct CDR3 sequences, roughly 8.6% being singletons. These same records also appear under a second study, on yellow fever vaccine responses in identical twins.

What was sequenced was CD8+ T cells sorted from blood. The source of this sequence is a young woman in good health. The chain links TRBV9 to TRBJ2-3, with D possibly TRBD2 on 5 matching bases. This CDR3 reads CASSASRGTDTQYF. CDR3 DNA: TGTGCCAGCAGCGCTAGCCGAGGCACAGATACGCAGTATTTT. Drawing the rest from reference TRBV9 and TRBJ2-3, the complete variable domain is DSGVTQTPKHLITATGQRVTLRCSPRSGDLSVYWYQQSLDQGLQFLIQYYNGEERAKGNILERFSAQQFPDLHSELNLSSLELGDSALYFCASSASRGTDTQYFGPGTRLTVL.